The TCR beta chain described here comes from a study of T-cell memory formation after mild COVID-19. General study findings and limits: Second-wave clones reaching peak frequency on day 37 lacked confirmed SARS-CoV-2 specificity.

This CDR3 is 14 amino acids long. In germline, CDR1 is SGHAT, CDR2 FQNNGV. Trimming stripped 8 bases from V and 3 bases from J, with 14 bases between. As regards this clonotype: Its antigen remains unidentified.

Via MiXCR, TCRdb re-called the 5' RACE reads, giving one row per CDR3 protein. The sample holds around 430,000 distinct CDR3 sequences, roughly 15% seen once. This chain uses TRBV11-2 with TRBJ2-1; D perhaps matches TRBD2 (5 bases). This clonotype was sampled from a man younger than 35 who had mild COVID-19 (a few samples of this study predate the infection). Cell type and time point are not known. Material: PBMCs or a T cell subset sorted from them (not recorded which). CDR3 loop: CASGLPSIYNEQFF. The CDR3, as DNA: TGTGCCAGCGGACTCCCGAGTATCTACAATGAGCAGTTCTTC.